This T cell receptor (beta chain) emerged from a study of response to subunit inactivated influenza vaccine. Findings and caveats of the study: There was a suggestion from the authors that each seasonal influenza vaccination recruits few new T cells.

Each CDR3 protein is one row after TCRdb ran MiXCR on the RT-PCR reads. The sample records about 800,000 distinct CDR3 sequences, 21% being singletons. Only a few counts were recorded for this clonotype. What it binds is not known. This CDR3 is built from 15 residues. Per the germline V gene, CDR1 is SGHTA and CDR2 is FQGNSA. Deletions cut 0 bases from V and 3 bases from J, with 9 bases between. The rearrangement uses TRBV7-2 and TRBJ2-1, with D perhaps TRBD1 (5 bases). The source is a man aged 50-60 years who received an inactivated influenza vaccine. This specimen was PBMCs from blood, taken more than 4 days after vaccination. The CDR3: CASSLARTHYNEQFF. Written as DNA, the CDR3 is TGTGCCAGCAGCTTAGCCCGGACACACTACAATGAGCAGTTCTTC.